These 11 T cell receptor beta chains came from one sample sequenced in a study of vaccination and CD4 T cells after COVID-19. Treatment here: approximately 9-day PBMC culture with coronavirus spike peptide pools or control peptides (ViraFEST assay). Their recognized antigens are unknown. Sequenced with the Oncomine TCR Beta short-read assay was DNA taken from cultured CD4+ T cells. TCRdb reprocessed the PCR reads via MiXCR and lists one record per CDR3 protein. This table has 16,000 or so distinct CDR3 sequences, around 50% appearing once. The source material was CD4+ T cells from blood, cultured in vitro. The receptor source for this set is a human donor who had recovered from COVID-19.

This chain connects TRBV6-1 to TRBJ1-2; D unclear. Trimming left V 2 bases short and J 6 bases short, with 10 bases between. This CDR3 has 13 residues. CDR1 is MNHNS and CDR2 is SASEGT in the germline V gene. Here the CDR3 DNA reads TGTGCCAGCAGTGAATTGGTGGAGGATGGCTACACCTTC. Its protein is CASSELVEDGYTF.

This clonotype turned up a few times. The chain employs TRBV6-5 and TRBJ1-1, with D possibly matching TRBD1 (5 bases). Germline CDR1 reads MNHEY; CDR2 reads SVGAGI. Trimming took 2 bases from V and 2 from J, leaving 18 bases between them. The CDR3 spans 17 residues. The CDR3 here is CASSYRGRVLPNTEAFF. The DNA of the CDR3 is TGTGCCAGCAGTTACAGGGGAAGGGTTTTGCCTAACACTGAAGCTTTCTTT.

The chain uses TRBV2 and TRBJ2-3; a possible D gene is TRBD1 (6 bases). The length of the CDR3 is 15 residues. Germline V gives CDR1 SNHLY, CDR2 FYNNEI. Trimming took 4 bases from V and 3 from J, leaving 14 bases between them. CDR3 protein: CASSAGTGNTDTQYF. The CDR3 coding sequence is TGTGCCAGCAGTGCGGGAACAGGGAATACAGATACGCAGTATTTT.

The J gene is TRBJ2-5, the V gene TRBV20-1, with D unclear. CDR1 and CDR2 (germline): DFQATT, SNEGSKA (reference sequence). Trimming removed 5 bases from V and 5 bases from J, with 6 bases in between. The CDR3 loop spans 10 amino acids. CDR3 coding DNA: TGCAGTGCTTTGGGGGAGACCCAGTACTTC. Translating gives CSALGETQYF.

This clonotype was seen a handful of times. The DNA for the CDR3 is TGTGCCAGCAGTGAAGGAACGGGAGGAGATACGCAGTATTTT. This gives the protein CASSEGTGGDTQYF. The chain combines TRBV6-1 with TRBJ2-3; 7 nucleotides agree with TRBD2. V gave up 1 base and J gave up 5 bases; unmatched junction bases: 3. The germline CDR1 and CDR2 sequences are MNHNS and SASEGT. The CDR3 has 14 amino acids.

The chain combines TRBV20-1 with TRBJ2-3, with no clear D. The V gene's germline CDR1 is DFQATT and CDR2 SNEGSKA (reference sequence). This CDR3 is built from 14 residues. V was shortened by 3 bases and J by 3 bases, with 13 bases between the two germline ends. The CDR3 bases are TGCAGTGCTAGTGGGTTAGTGGGGACAGATACGCAGTATTTT. Encoded protein: CSASGLVGTDTQYF.

V is TRBV27 and J is TRBJ2-2; D is perhaps TRBD1 (6 bases). Trimming shortened V by 5 bases and J by 6 bases, and 22 bases separated the two germline ends. Germline CDR1 reads MNHEY; CDR2 reads SMNVEV (reference sequence). CDR3 length equals 17 residues. CDR3 nucleotides: TGTGCCAGCAGTATACAGGGATATGGTAGTAGGGCCGGGGAGCTGTTTTTT. This encodes CASSIQGYGSRAGELFF.

The genes are TRBV6-5 and TRBJ1-6, with 9 positions matching TRBD1. The trim removed 2 bases at V and 9 bases at J, leaving 2 bases unmatched. There are 14 residues in the CDR3. Per germline, CDR1 MNHEY and CDR2 SVGAGI. CDR3 coding DNA: TGTGCCAGCAGTTACGACAGGGGGACTTCACCCCTCCACTTT. Protein sequence: CASSYDRGTSPLHF.

The rearrangement joins TRBV28 to TRBJ2-3, with no clear D. V lost 6 bases to trimming and J lost 4 bases, with 11 bases between them. This CDR3 has 13 residues. CDR1 is MDHEN and CDR2 is SYDVKM in the germline V gene. The CDR3, as DNA: TGTGCCAGCAGAAGCCCGGGCGCAGATACGCAGTATTTT. This encodes CASRSPGADTQYF.

This clonotype was recorded only once. The chain joins TRBV11-3 to TRBJ1-3; D gene ambiguous. With 4 bases removed from V and 2 bases from J, the gap between germline ends came to 9 bases. The CDR3 contains 14 residues. From germline, CDR1 is SGHNT and CDR2 YENEEA. CDR3 in DNA: TGTGCCAGCAGCTATGACCCTCCTGGAAACACCATATATTTT. Amino acid sequence: CASSYDPPGNTIYF.

DNA of the CDR3: TGTGCCAGCAGTTTGGGTCCGGAGTATCAGCCCCAGCATTTT. Protein sequence: CASSLGPEYQPQHF. The V call is TRBV27, the J call TRBJ1-5; D remains ambiguous. Germline CDR1 reads MNHEY; CDR2 reads SMNVEV (reference sequence). The CDR3 contains 14 residues. Trimming removed 3 bases at V and 5 bases at J, with 11 bases between.